The 2 T cell receptor beta chains listed next were all sequenced from one sample in a study of T cell repertoires in cytomegalovirus infection. TCRdb redid the calling of the reads with MiXCR, one entry per CDR3 protein. The table includes more than 350,000 distinct CDR3 sequences, under 40% detected once. Source material: PBMCs. These receptor sequences come from a human donor in good health (CMV status not recorded). Some clones in this sample may be carry-over from other donors' samples.

The table lists this clonotype with a few counts. The chain employs TRBV19 and TRBJ2-1; the match to TRBD1 covers 8 bases. V shed 4 bases and J 3 bases; nucleotides not matched to a gene: 5. Germline loops: CDR1 LNHDA, CDR2 SQIVND (reference sequence). The CDR3 contains 15 residues. The CDR3 is CASSRDRSYYNEQFF. The DNA of the CDR3 is TGTGCCAGTAGTAGGGACAGGTCCTACTACAATGAGCAGTTCTTC.

This clonotype was seen many times. The chain links TRBV11-2 to TRBJ1-5; D is unresolved. V was shortened by 5 bases and J by 4 bases, with 6 bases between the two germline ends. This CDR3 has 12 residues. Germline V gene sequence: CDR1 SGHAT, CDR2 FQNNGV. The CDR3 region has the DNA TGTGCCAGCAGCACTATTAATCAGCCCCAGCATTTT. It encodes CASSTINQPQHF.